This T cell receptor (beta chain) was profiled in a study of blood T cell repertoires in COVID-19. Overall study context: Samples came from the United States, Italy and Spain, spanning acute and convalescent COVID-19. T cells, B-cell-depleted T cells, or PBMCs provided the cDNA or gDNA that served as material.

How the authors handled the data: Reference gene primer amplification yielded estimated nucleated cell counts. The assay was immunoSEQ multiplex PCR, and TCRdb's table has in-frame clones only and misses some. The DNA gave D and trimming, while V, J and clone size come from that table. The table includes some 190,000 clones, more than 60% detected once. V was pared by 6 bases and J by 9 bases, with 10 bases between. CDR3 size: 11 residues. Germline CDR1 is MDHEN and CDR2 is SYDVKM. The chain joins TRBV28 to TRBJ2-3, with D perhaps TRBD1 (6 bases). This clonotype originated in a woman aged 50 to 60 with acute or convalescent COVID-19. The source material was peripheral blood. CDR3 protein: CASRIQGTQYF. CDR3 sequence (DNA): TGTGCCAGCAGGATACAGGGAACGCAGTATTTT.